Each of the 28 T cell receptor beta chains below was sequenced from the same sample in a study of cytomegalovirus exposure and HLA in healthy donors. It was with 60 Vbeta and 13 Jbeta primers that the PCR ran. Measured with immunoSEQ multiplex PCR; TCRdb has only the in-frame clones, and not every one. The data hold some 150,000 clones, with around 75% observed a single time. The sample consisted of PBMCs. The source of these receptors is a man aged 40-49 years in good health and CMV-seronegative.

This chain connects TRBV4-1 to TRBJ1-2; D ambiguous. V was shortened by 1 base and J by 2 bases, with 11 bases between the two germline ends. This CDR3 region has 15 residues. Germline V gives CDR1 MGHRA, CDR2 YSYEKL. In DNA, the CDR3 is TGCGCCAGCAGCCAAGTAATGCGCGTAAACTATGGCTACACCTTC. Translating gives CASSQVMRVNYGYTF.

As for this clone: This CDR3 is also generated by other DNA sequences in the sample. The rearrangement joins TRBV10-3 to TRBJ1-2, with D possibly matching TRBD1 (6 bases). Per germline, CDR1 ENHRY and CDR2 SYGVKD. Between the trimmed V and J ends, which lost 0 bases and 3 bases, there was a span of 20 bases. This CDR3 has 18 amino acids. CDR3 sequence reads: CAISESPNFWGRDYGYTF. Written as DNA, the CDR3 is TGTGCCATCAGTGAGTCTCCCAATTTCTGGGGGCGCGACTATGGCTACACCTTC.

This clone was observed once. The chain combines TRBV5-6 with TRBJ1-5; D call uncertain. V lost 1 base, J lost 2 bases, and 13 bases lay in between. Per the germline V gene, CDR1 is SGHDT and CDR2 is YYEEEE. This CDR3 is built from 16 residues. The CDR3 region is CASSLSASSGNQPQHF. In DNA form, the CDR3 reads TGTGCCAGCAGCTTGAGCGCCAGCTCCGGCAATCAGCCCCAGCATTTT.

V is TRBV5-1 and J is TRBJ2-7; 10 bases are shared with TRBD1. The germline CDR1 and CDR2 sequences are SGHRS and YFSETQ. CDR3 length: 15 amino acids. V dropped 5 bases and J dropped 4; count of bases not matched to a gene: 9. The chain's CDR3 is CASSQGTGVRYEQYF. As DNA, the CDR3 is TGCGCCAGCAGTCAAGGGACAGGGGTTAGGTACGAGCAGTACTTC. Full variable domain (rest looked up from reference TRBV5-1 and TRBJ2-7): KAGVTQTPRYLIKTRGQQVTLSCSPISGHRSVSWYQQTPGQGLQFLFEYFSETQRNKGNFPGRFSGRQFSNSRSEMNVSTLELGDSALYLCASSQGTGVRYEQYFGPGTRLTVT.

This sequence joins TRBV9 and TRBJ1-6, with a possible D match to TRBD1 (5 bases). Germline CDR1 is SGDLS and CDR2 is YYNGEE. This CDR3 has 16 amino acids. Trimming pared 0 bases from V and 9 bases from J, leaving 16 bases between. The CDR3 region is CASSVALRDGGSPLHF. The CDR3 DNA is TGTGCCAGCAGCGTAGCCCTCAGGGATGGTGGTTCACCCCTCCACTTT.

This chain links TRBV19 with TRBJ2-5; no firm D call. Trimming stripped 6 bases from V and 1 base from J, with 6 bases between. Germline lookup yields CDR1 LNHDA and CDR2 SQIVND (reference sequence). The CDR3 covers 12 residues. CDR3 in DNA: TGTGCCAGTAGCCCCAGCCAAGAGACCCAGTACTTC. It yields the protein CASSPSQETQYF.

This chain links TRBV7-2 with TRBJ2-3, with TRBD2 matching 10 bases. The germline CDR1 and CDR2 sequences are SGHTA and FQGNSA. The CDR3 sequence is 19 residues long. V trimming: 0 bases; J trimming: 3 bases; junction bases outside the gene matches: 12. This CDR3 reads CASSLAGAERGGGTDTQYF. CDR3 nucleotides: TGTGCCAGCAGCTTAGCGGGGGCCGAGCGGGGGGGCGGAACAGATACGCAGTATTTT.

V usage is TRBV12-5 and J usage is TRBJ1-5, with 10 bases aligning to TRBD1. The CDR3 is made up of 15 amino acids. The V gene's germline CDR1 is LGHNT and CDR2 FRNRAP. The junction had 10 bases not matched to a gene; V was cut back by 7 bases and J by 7 bases. CDR3 bases: TGTGCTAGTGCCCTGGGACAGGGGATGGAGCAGCCCCAGCATTTT. This codes for CASALGQGMEQPQHF.

V usage is TRBV7-2 and J usage is TRBJ2-3; D remains ambiguous. CDR1 and CDR2 (germline): SGHTA, FQGNSA. The V gene lost 1 base and the J gene lost 0 bases, with 5 bases spanning the gap. This CDR3 has 14 amino acids. CDR3 sequence: CASSLVQSTDTQYF. The CDR3, as DNA: TGTGCCAGCAGCTTAGTACAGAGCACAGATACGCAGTATTTT.

V is TRBV9 and J is TRBJ2-3; TRBD2 matches at 8 bases. The V gene's germline CDR1 is SGDLS and CDR2 YYNGEE. With V trimmed by 0 bases and J by 5 bases, 5 bases remained unmatched. The CDR3 totals 15 residues. The chain's CDR3 is CASSVGRGERDTQYF. CDR3 in DNA: TGTGCCAGCAGCGTAGGGCGGGGGGAGCGAGATACGCAGTATTTT.

CDR3 amino acids: CATRSPGQGRDEQFF. The CDR3, as DNA: TGTGCCACCCGCTCCCCAGGACAGGGGAGAGATGAGCAGTTCTTC. V is TRBV6-5 and J is TRBJ2-1; 9 bases map to TRBD1. Losses at the gene ends were 10 bases for V and 8 bases for J; bases not matched to a gene: 15. Germline V gives CDR1 MNHEY, CDR2 SVGAGI. The CDR3 runs to 15 residues.

This chain links TRBV6-6 with TRBJ1-1; maybe TRBD1 (6 bases). CDR1 is MNHNY, CDR2 SVGAGI, per germline (reference sequence). This CDR3 comprises 15 residues. Trimming shortened V by 3 bases and J by 3 bases, and 14 bases separated the two germline ends. The CDR3 bases are TGTGCCAGCAGTTATGGGGGGGCTGGGGACACTGAAGCTTTCTTT. The encoded protein is CASSYGGAGDTEAFF.

In this sample, this clone turned up once. One end of the junction is discordant with germline, which a read error may explain. The chain employs TRBV27 and TRBJ1-6; D might be TRBD1 (6 bases). The CDR3 totals 15 residues. The germline CDR1 and CDR2 sequences are MNHEY and SMNVEV (reference sequence). CDR3 DNA: TGTGCCAGCAGTCCAGGGGACGGCTATAATTCACCCCCCCACTTT. Residues: CASSPGDGYNSPPHF.

V usage is TRBV9 and J usage is TRBJ1-2, with TRBD1 identical over 9 bases. This CDR3 comprises 15 residues. With 0 bases clipped from V and 3 bases from J, the junction kept 3 bases outside the gene matches. CDR1 and CDR2 (germline): SGDLS, YYNGEE. The CDR3 DNA sequence: TGTGCCAGCAGCGTAGGTGACAGGGGGGACTATGGCTACACCTTC. Amino acid sequence: CASSVGDRGDYGYTF.

The chain employs TRBV7-6 and TRBJ2-1; TRBD2 agrees at 8 bases. Germline CDR1 reads SGHVS; CDR2 reads FNYEAQ. There are 16 residues in the CDR3. The V and J ends lost 5 bases and 5 bases, in that order; junction bases with no gene match: 11. CDR3 loop: CASSGSGGTPHNEQFF. CDR3 nucleotide sequence: TGTGCCAGCAGCGGCAGCGGGGGTACACCTCACAATGAGCAGTTCTTC.

This clone has a handful of counts. The chain joins TRBV7-8 to TRBJ1-2, with D unclear. The CDR3 runs 13 residues. V was pared by 7 bases and J by 4 bases, with 13 bases between. Germline CDR1 and CDR2: SGHVS and FQNEAQ. The CDR3 spells CASTNKEGYGYTF. CDR3 bases: TGTGCCAGCACCAACAAAGAGGGCTATGGCTACACCTTC.

The V gene is TRBV18, the J gene TRBJ2-1; no clear D gene. V was clipped by 0 bases and J by 5 bases, with 11 bases between them. This CDR3 contains 15 residues. Germline-derived CDR1 and CDR2 are KGHSH and LQKENI. The CDR3 DNA reads as TGTGCCAGCTCACCACCGACTCCTTCACACAATGAGCAGTTCTTC. It translates to CASSPPTPSHNEQFF.

The V call is TRBV27, the J call TRBJ2-7, with D possibly matching TRBD1 (6 bases). CDR1 is MNHEY and CDR2 is SMNVEV in the germline V gene (reference sequence). Trimming stripped 3 bases from V and 0 bases from J, with 12 bases between. The CDR3 runs to 15 residues. CDR3 residues: CASSFGQSSSYEQYF. Here the CDR3 DNA reads TGTGCCAGCAGTTTTGGACAGTCCTCCTCCTACGAGCAGTACTTC.

J is TRBJ1-2 and V is TRBV9, with D tentatively TRBD1 (5 bases). The CDR3 spans 14 residues. In germline, CDR1 is SGDLS, CDR2 YYNGEE. V lost 1 base and J lost 2, with 9 bases in between. CDR3 residues: CASSVKGLNYGYTF. The CDR3 coding sequence is TGTGCCAGCAGCGTAAAGGGGCTAAACTATGGCTACACCTTC.

This clone was found a few times. The chain employs TRBV5-1 and TRBJ2-3; 10 bases agree with TRBD2. There are 16 residues in the CDR3. Per germline, CDR1 SGHRS and CDR2 YFSETQ. Trimming took 4 bases from V and 2 from J; bases not matched to a gene: 7. The CDR3 DNA sequence: TGCGCCAGCAGCCGCCGGACTAGCGGTGACACAGATACGCAGTATTTT. Translation gives CASSRRTSGDTDTQYF.

The CDR3 DNA is TGTGCCAGCAACCCCGACAGGGCCGCAAGAGAGACCCAGTACTTC. Its translation: CASNPDRAARETQYF. The chain employs TRBV2 and TRBJ2-5; 7 bases agree with TRBD1. CDR3 length equals 15 residues. The V gene end was trimmed by 7 bases and the J gene end by 4 bases; junction bases not matched to a gene: 12. The germline V gene encodes CDR1 SNHLY and CDR2 FYNNEI.

V and J are TRBV9 and TRBJ2-7; D might be TRBD2 (5 bases). The V gene lost 0 bases and the J gene lost 5 bases, with 6 bases spanning the gap. This CDR3 is 12 amino acids long. CDR1 and CDR2 from the germline V gene are SGDLS and YYNGEE. CDR3 loop: CASSVAGNEQYV. For the CDR3, the DNA is TGTGCCAGCAGCGTAGCGGGGAACGAGCAGTACGTC.

This sequence joins TRBV4-1 and TRBJ2-7; TRBD1 agrees at 7 bases. The J segment lost 2 bases and the V segment lost 2 bases, leaving 3 bases of the junction unmatched. The germline gives CDR1 MGHRA, CDR2 YSYEKL. This CDR3 spans 14 amino acids. The DNA for the CDR3 is TGCGCCAGCAGCCAATTTGGGACAGCCTACGAGCAGTACTTC. Residues: CASSQFGTAYEQYF.

The chain links TRBV6-8 to TRBJ2-7, with TRBD1 matching 8 bases. Germline V gene sequence: CDR1 MNHGY, CDR2 SAAAGT. This CDR3 is built from 14 residues. V gave up 7 bases and J gave up 1 base; unmatched junction bases: 6. CDR3 sequence (DNA): TGTGCCAGCACCGGGACAGGAGAATCCTACGAGCAGTACTTC. Translating gives CASTGTGESYEQYF.

V usage is TRBV5-1 and J usage is TRBJ2-1; D not resolved. CDR1 is SGHRS, CDR2 YFSETQ, per germline. With 0 bases removed from V and 3 bases from J, the gap between germline ends came to 10 bases. CDR3 size: 15 residues. The CDR3 sequence: CASSLDSSHYNEQFF. The DNA of the CDR3 is TGCGCCAGCAGCTTGGACAGTTCCCACTACAATGAGCAGTTCTTC.

As DNA, the CDR3 is TGTGCCAGCAGTGCAGGGTTTAATGGGGCCAACGTCCTGACTTTC. Its translation is CASSAGFNGANVLTF. V and J are TRBV6-1 and TRBJ2-6; D is perhaps TRBD1 (5 bases). With 4 bases removed from V and 3 bases from J, the gap between germline ends came to 10 bases. The CDR3 length is 15 residues. Germline CDR1 MNHNS, CDR2 SASEGT.

V is TRBV9 and J is TRBJ1-2, with no clear D. Trimming removed 4 bases at V and 8 bases at J, with 24 bases between. CDR1 is SGDLS, CDR2 YYNGEE, per germline. This CDR3 region has 16 residues. The CDR3: CASSLLSTASNVGYTF. CDR3 DNA: TGTGCCAGCAGCTTACTTTCGACTGCCTCCAATGTGGGCTACACCTTC.

The V call is TRBV4-2, the J call TRBJ2-3; the match to TRBD2 covers 11 bases. Trimming at V came to 3 bases and at J to 8 bases, leaving 10 bases not matched to a gene. This CDR3 spans 16 amino acids. Per germline, CDR1 LGHNA and CDR2 YNFKEQ. CDR3 amino acids: CASSQTSGVAGGTQYF. In DNA, the CDR3 is TGTGCCAGCAGCCAGACTAGCGGGGTGGCTGGGGGTACGCAGTATTTT.